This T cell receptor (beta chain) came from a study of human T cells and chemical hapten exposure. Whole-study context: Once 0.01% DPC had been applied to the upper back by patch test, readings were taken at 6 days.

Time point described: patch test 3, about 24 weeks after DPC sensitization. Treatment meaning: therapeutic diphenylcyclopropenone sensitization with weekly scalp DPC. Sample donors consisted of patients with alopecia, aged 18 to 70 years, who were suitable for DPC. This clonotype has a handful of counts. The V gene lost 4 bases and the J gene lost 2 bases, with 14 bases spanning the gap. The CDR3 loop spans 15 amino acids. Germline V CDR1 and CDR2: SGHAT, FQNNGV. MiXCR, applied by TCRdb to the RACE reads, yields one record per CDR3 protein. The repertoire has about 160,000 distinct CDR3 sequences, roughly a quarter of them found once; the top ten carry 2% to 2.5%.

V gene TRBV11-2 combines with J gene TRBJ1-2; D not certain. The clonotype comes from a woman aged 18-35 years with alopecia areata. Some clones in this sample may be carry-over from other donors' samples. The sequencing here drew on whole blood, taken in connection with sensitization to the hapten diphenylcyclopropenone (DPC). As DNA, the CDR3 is TGTGCCAGCAGCTCCCTCCGGAGGTCCAACTATGGCTACACCTTC. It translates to CASSSLRRSNYGYTF. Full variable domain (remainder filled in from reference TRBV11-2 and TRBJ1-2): EAGVAQSPRYKIIEKRQSVAFWCNPISGHATLYWYQQILGQGPKLLIQFQNNGVVDDSQLPKDRFSAERLKGVDSTLKIQPAKLEDSAVYLCASSSLRRSNYGYTFGSGTRLTVV.